A single T cell receptor beta chain is shown here with its context. The Seattle site enrolled patients during active infection and followed them longitudinally. The length of the CDR3 is 14 residues. Germline V gives CDR1 SQVTM, CDR2 ANQGSEA. Trimming cost V 4 bases and J 10 bases; bases outside gene matches: 13. This record belongs to a study of blood T cell repertoires in COVID-19. Per the original data handling: Reference gene primer amplification yielded estimated nucleated cell counts. Using immunoSEQ multiplex PCR, the repertoire was profiled, and TCRdb retains in-frame clones only, with some absent. From that table come the V and J calls and clone size; the DNA was used to work out D and trimming. The sample records 60,000 to 70,000 clones, over 75% being singletons.

The source is a woman aged 60-70 years with COVID-19, enrolled during active disease. Material for sequencing was peripheral blood. The chain carries TRBV29-1 and TRBJ2-1; 7 nucleotides line up with TRBD2. The CDR3 is CSVAPGLGFREQFF. The CDR3 nucleotides are TGCAGCGTTGCACCCGGACTAGGGTTCAGAGAGCAGTTCTTC.